The sequence of this T cell receptor beta chain was determined in a study of T cells in Graves' hyperthyroidism and ophthalmopathy. Study in general: Before any treatment, at initial diagnosis, peripheral blood was collected.

Trimming took 10 bases from V and 5 from J, leaving 23 bases between them. The V gene's germline CDR1 is MDHEN and CDR2 SYDVKM. The CDR3 loop spans 15 amino acids. This clonotype was detected many times. The TCR beta CDR3 regions underwent amplification using RNA transcripts as the source. The primer set for the first-round RT-PCR of the TCR CDR3 was HTBI. MiXCR, applied by TCRdb to the multiplex PCR reads, yields one record per CDR3 protein. This repertoire shows hundreds of thousands of distinct CDR3 sequences, around 20% found once; its top ten account for under 35%. The sequencing input was blood. The TCR sequence derives from a man aged 25-45 years with Graves' ophthalmopathy. This chain joins TRBV28 and TRBJ1-1, with unresolved D. The DNA of the CDR3 is TGTGCCATCTACCCCGACCTTAGCCAGAGGACTGAAGCTTTCTTT. Amino acids: CAIYPDLSQRTEAFF.